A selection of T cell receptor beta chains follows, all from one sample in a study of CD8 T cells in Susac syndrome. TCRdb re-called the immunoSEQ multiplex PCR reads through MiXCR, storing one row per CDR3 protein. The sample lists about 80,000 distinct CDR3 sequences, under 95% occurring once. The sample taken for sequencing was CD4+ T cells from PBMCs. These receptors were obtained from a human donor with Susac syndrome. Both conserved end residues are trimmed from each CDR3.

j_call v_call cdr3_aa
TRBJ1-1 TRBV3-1 ASSREGTGTNTEAF
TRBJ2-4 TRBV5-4 ASSLSGAKNIQY
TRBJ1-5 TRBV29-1 SVAYVDSNQPQH
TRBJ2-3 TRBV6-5 ASSYSMGRGSGDTQY
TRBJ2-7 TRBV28 ASSLVLAASYEQY
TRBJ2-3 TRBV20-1 SASGQYTDTQY
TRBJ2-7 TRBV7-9 ASSLVSSEQY
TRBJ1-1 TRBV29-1 SVDRGPSNTEAF
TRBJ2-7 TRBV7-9 ASSFGQANYEQY
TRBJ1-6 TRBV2 ASSARTSNSPLH
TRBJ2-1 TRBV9 ASSPVFYNEQF
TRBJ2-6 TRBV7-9 ASSSKISGANVLT
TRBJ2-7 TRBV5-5 ASSWGLAGGGYEQY
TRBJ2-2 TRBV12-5 ASARQGGTGELF
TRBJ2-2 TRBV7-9 ASSFRLAGTGELF
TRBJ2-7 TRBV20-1 SARDDRVVYEQY
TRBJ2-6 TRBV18 ASSPRVQPGANVLT
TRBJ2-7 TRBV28 ASSPPGTQTYEQY
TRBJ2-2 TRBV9 ASSVNSGNLGELF
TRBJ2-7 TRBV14 ASSRERGLYEQY
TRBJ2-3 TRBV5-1 ASSRGQGADTQY
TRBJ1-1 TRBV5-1 ASSSGRGNTEAF
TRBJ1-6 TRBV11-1 ASSLRAAGSSPLH
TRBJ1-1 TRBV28 ASGLHGTEAF
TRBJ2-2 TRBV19 ASNGFGGFTGELF
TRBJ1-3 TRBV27 ASRDRSSGNTIY
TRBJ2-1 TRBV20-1 SAPGLAGAQGVHREQF
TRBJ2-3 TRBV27 ASSQGVGTDTQY
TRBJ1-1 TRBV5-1 ASNQGQASEAF
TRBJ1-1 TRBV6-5 ASGPPGRNTEAF
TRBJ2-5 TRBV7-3 ASRNKRTPSGTLGRETQY
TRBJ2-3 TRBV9 ASSVGPSTDTQY
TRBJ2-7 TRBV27 ASSPSGGELDYEQY
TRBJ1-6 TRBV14 ASSRARDSPLH
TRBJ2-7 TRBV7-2 ASSLGVGVPRYEQY
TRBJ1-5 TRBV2 ASSQGLGNQPQH
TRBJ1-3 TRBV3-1 ASSFGDVGNTIY
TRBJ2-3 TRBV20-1 SAHQDNTDTQY
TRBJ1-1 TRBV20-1 SARARLGQTMNTEAF
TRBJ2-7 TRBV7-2 ASSSPGSHEQY
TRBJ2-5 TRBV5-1 ASSLGSGKETQY
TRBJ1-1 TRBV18 ASSQGNTEAF
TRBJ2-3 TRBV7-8 ASSLAMDRVQY